A selection of T cell receptor beta chains follows, all from one sample in a study of chemoradiotherapy in HPV16-positive cancers. The method was immunoSEQ multiplex PCR; TCRdb's version includes in-frame clones alone and lacks a portion of them. Of 5,200 or so clones listed, 65% to 80% are singletons. The material was tumor tissue, obtained from a patient who underwent chemoradiotherapy. Receptors originate from a human donor with HPV-associated anogenital cancer. The CDR3 runs from the conserved cysteine through the conserved F or W. A D gene is named only where the DNA matches it firmly. Some rows have no size entry. The others give once, few or many, or a class for an expanded clone.

j_gene | v_gene | d_gene | abundance | CDR3nt | CDR3aa
TRBJ1-2 | TRBV4-2 | NA | NA | TGTGCCAGCAGCCTAGGGACGGATTCTAACTATGGCTACACCTTC | CASSLGTDSNYGYTF
TRBJ1-2 | TRBV5-1 | NA | NA | TGCGCCAGCAGCTTTCGGGGCTACACCTTC | CASSFRGYTF
TRBJ1-2 | TRBV6-6 | NA | few | TGTGCCAGCATAGGAGGGTTGAATGGCTACACCTTC | CASIGGLNGYTF
TRBJ1-5 | TRBV9 | NA | NA | TGTGCCAGCGGTGCAGGGGCGGTACATCAGCCCCAGCATTTT | CASGAGAVHQPQHF
TRBJ1-2 | TRBV13 | NA | NA | TGTGCCAGCAGCTTACCGCGGCTAGCTAACTATGGCTACACCTTC | CASSLPRLANYGYTF
TRBJ2-3 | TRBV6-1 | NA | NA | TGTGCCAGCAGTGAGGGGGATACGCAGTATTTT | CASSEGDTQYF
TRBJ1-6 | TRBV5-1 | NA | NA | TGCGCCAGCAGATATGAAGGGGCAGCGAGGGCCTATAATTCACCCCTCCACTTT | CASRYEGAARAYNSPLHF
TRBJ2-5 | TRBV2 | TRBD2 | NA | TGTGCCAGCAATCGACTAGCGGGGGTAGGAGAGACCCAGTACTTC | CASNRLAGVGETQYF
TRBJ2-7 | TRBV19 | NA | NA | TGTGCCAGTAGTATCTCCCTGGGGGCGTACTCCTACGAGCAGTACTTC | CASSISLGAYSYEQYF
TRBJ2-1 | TRBV5-1 | TRBD2 | NA | TGCGCCAGCAGCTTGAGTAGACTAGCGGCGGTCTACAATGAGCAGTTCTTC | CASSLSRLAAVYNEQFF
TRBJ2-5 | TRBV7-7 | TRBD1 | NA | TGTGCCAGCAGCCCTGGACAGGGCGATTTGGAGACCCAGTACTTC | CASSPGQGDLETQYF
TRBJ1-2 | TRBV5-4 | NA | NA | TGTGCCAGCAGCCGCCCTAGCGACCTCAACTATGGCTACACCTTC | CASSRPSDLNYGYTF
TRBJ2-1 | TRBV5-1 | NA | NA | TGCGCCAGCAGTTTGGGCAATGAGCAGTTCTTC | CASSLGNEQFF
TRBJ1-1 | TRBV28 | TRBD1 | NA | TGTGCCAGCAGTACGGACAGGTTCTATGAAGCTTTCTTT | CASSTDRFYEAFF
TRBJ2-1 | TRBV7-2 | TRBD2 | NA | TGTGCCAGCAGTCGACTTAGCGGGGCAAGATCCGTCAATGAGCAGTTCTTC | CASSRLSGARSVNEQFF
TRBJ2-5 | TRBV7-3 | NA | NA | TGTGCCAGCAGCCCACAAGAGGGCTTCAAGACCCAGTACTTC | CASSPQEGFKTQYF
TRBJ1-2 | TRBV5-4 | TRBD1 | NA | TGTGCCAGCAAACGACAGGGGGATGGCTACACCTTC | CASKRQGDGYTF
TRBJ1-2 | TRBV28 | NA | NA | TGTGCCAGCAGTTTACTCAGGGGCTACGGCTACACCTTC | CASSLLRGYGYTF
TRBJ2-3 | TRBV27 | NA | NA | TGTGCCAGCAGTCCCTACGGGGGAGATACGCAGTATTTT | CASSPYGGDTQYF
TRBJ2-3 | TRBV29-1 | TRBD2 | NA | TGCAGCGCCTCGGGACTAGCGGGGGGGTTACCAGATACGCAGTATTTT | CSASGLAGGLPDTQYF
TRBJ1-5 | TRBV4-2 | NA | few | TGTGCCAGCAGCCATGGGGTTGGCTCTAACAATCAGCCCCAGCATTTT | CASSHGVGSNNQPQHF
TRBJ1-1 | TRBV23-1 | TRBD1 | NA | TGCGCCAGCAGTCTGGGACAGGGAGGTGAAGCTTTCTTT | CASSLGQGGEAFF
TRBJ2-7 | TRBV7-3 | TRBD2 | NA | TGTGCCAGCAGCACCCGCCGGGAAAATAGGGGAACGGGGGGGCTAGACTACGAGCAGTACTTC | CASSTRRENRGTGGLDYEQYF
TRBJ1-1 | TRBV19 | NA | few | TGTGCCAGTAGTAATTATATTGAAGCTTTCTTT | CASSNYIEAFF
TRBJ1-6 | TRBV5-5 | NA | few | TGTGCCAGCCTTGGCGGCCGGGACAACAATAATTCACCCCTCCACTTT | CASLGGRDNNNSPLHF
TRBJ2-3 | TRBV28 | TRBD2 | NA | TGTGCCAGCAGTTTAAGCGTGGGCGGGGGGCGCAGAGATACGCAGTATTTT | CASSLSVGGGRRDTQYF
TRBJ1-1 | TRBV5-1 | NA | NA | TGCGCCAGCAGCTTAACCACTGAAGCTTTCTTT | CASSLTTEAFF
TRBJ1-6 | TRBV9 | NA | NA | TGTGCCAGCAGCGTAGCTACCGGTGCAGGGAGCTCCTATAATTCACCCCTCCACTTT | CASSVATGAGSSYNSPLHF
TRBJ1-1 | TRBV7-9 | TRBD1 | NA | TGTGCCAGCAGCGCGATCTTAGGACAGGCCCGCCCTGAAGCTTTCTTT | CASSAILGQARPEAFF
TRBJ2-5 | TRBV10-2 | NA | NA | TGCGCCAGCAGTGTCTCCGGACAGCAAGAGACCCAGTACTTC | CASSVSGQQETQYF
TRBJ2-1 | TRBV9 | TRBD1 | NA | TGTGCCAGCAGCCCGCCGGGACAGGGATACAATGAGCAGTTCTTC | CASSPPGQGYNEQFF
TRBJ2-5 | TRBV19 | TRBD1 | NA | TGTGCCAGTAGTATTGGACAGGCCCAAGAGACCCAGTACTTC | CASSIGQAQETQYF
TRBJ2-1 | TRBV5-1 | TRBD1 | NA | TGCGCCAGCAGCCCCCCGGGACAGGGGGACAATGAGCAGTTCTTC | CASSPPGQGDNEQFF
TRBJ2-1 | TRBV7-3 | TRBD2 | NA | TGTGCCAGCAGCTTCCGACTAGCGGGGGGGCCAAGCTCCTACAATGAGCAGTTCTTC | CASSFRLAGGPSSYNEQFF
TRBJ1-6 | TRBV5-6 | NA | NA | TGTGCCAGCAGCTTATGGCCCCCCTTAAATTCACCCCTCCACTTT | CASSLWPPLNSPLHF
TRBJ2-4 | TRBV28 | NA | NA | TGTGCCAGCAGTCCCGGAGTCCAGGGCGACCCTATTCAGTACTTC | CASSPGVQGDPIQYF
TRBJ2-2 | TRBV11-2 | NA | NA | TGTGCCAGCAGCTTAGAGGCAGGGGGGACCGGGGAGCTGTTTTTT | CASSLEAGGTGELFF
TRBJ1-2 | TRBV5-1 | NA | NA | TGCGCCAGCAGCTCGGGGGTTCTGGGCTCAGGCCTGGGGGGCTACACCTTC | CASSSGVLGSGLGGYTF
TRBJ2-7 | TRBV10-3 | TRBD1 | NA | TGTGCCATCAGGGGGACAGGGGTACCTGACGAGCAGTACTTC | CAIRGTGVPDEQYF
TRBJ2-2 | TRBV7-2 | NA | NA | TGTGCCAGCAGGAGAACCCCCCCCCAAGGGGGCACCGGGGAGCTGTTTTTT | CASRRTPPQGGTGELFF
TRBJ1-2 | TRBV5-6 | NA | NA | TGTGCCAGCAGCCAACGGTGGGGGGCAGGGGGCTACACCTTC | CASSQRWGAGGYTF
TRBJ1-1 | TRBV5-1 | NA | NA | TGCGCCAGCAGCTCGGTGGCGGAAAACACTGAAGCTTTCTTT | CASSSVAENTEAFF
TRBJ2-1 | TRBV7-3 | TRBD2 | NA | TGTGCCAGCAGCGCGGGGGGGAGCTCCTACAATGAGCAGTTCTTC | CASSAGGSSYNEQFF
TRBJ1-5 | TRBV19 | NA | few | TGTGCCAGTAAGAGTGAAACGCTTAGCAATCAGCCCCAGCATTTT | CASKSETLSNQPQHF
TRBJ1-6 | TRBV9 | TRBD1 | NA | TGTGCCAGCAGCGCCAGTTCAGGACAGGGGGCAGGATCACCCCTCCACTTT | CASSASSGQGAGSPLHF
TRBJ1-1 | TRBV2 | NA | NA | TGTGCCAGCAGTTCTTCCTGGCAGAACACTGAAGCTTTCTTT | CASSSSWQNTEAFF
TRBJ2-7 | TRBV10-3 | TRBD1 | NA | TGTGCCATCAGTGGGGACAGAAAAAACCCCAGCTCCTACGAGCAGTACTTC | CAISGDRKNPSSYEQYF
TRBJ1-1 | TRBV19 | NA | NA | TGTGCCAGTAGTATAGCCCTCACTGAAGCTTTCTTT | CASSIALTEAFF
TRBJ2-1 | TRBV14 | TRBD2 | NA | TGTGCCAGCAGCCAAGAACTAGCGGGTCCATCGAGATACAATGAGCAGTTCTTC | CASSQELAGPSRYNEQFF
TRBJ2-2 | TRBV11-2 | NA | NA | TGTGCCAGCAGCACAGGCCGGGCAGGGACCGGGGAGCTGTTTTTT | CASSTGRAGTGELFF
TRBJ1-4 | TRBV19 | TRBD1 | NA | TGTGCCAGTAGCCCCCTCAGGGGGGGGTCGGATGAAAAACTGTTTTTT | CASSPLRGGSDEKLFF
TRBJ1-6 | TRBV7-9 | TRBD1 | few | TGTGCCAGCAGCTTGGGACAGGATGATTCACCCCTCCACTTT | CASSLGQDDSPLHF
TRBJ1-2 | TRBV27 | TRBD1 | NA | TGTGCCAGCAGCGGACAGGGGGCGCCTTACTATGGCTACACCTTC | CASSGQGAPYYGYTF
TRBJ2-7 | TRBV27 | TRBD2 | NA | TGTGCCAGCAGTTTAACAGGACTAGCATCCTACGAGCAGTACTTC | CASSLTGLASYEQYF
TRBJ1-1 | TRBV11-2 | NA | NA | TGTGCCAGCATGCCATTGTTGAACACTGAAGCTTTCTTT | CASMPLLNTEAFF